This record covers a single TCR beta chain. The antigen is not known. The data stem from a study of cytomegalovirus exposure and HLA in healthy donors. The PCR employed 60 Vbeta primers together with 13 Jbeta primers. Assay used: immunoSEQ multiplex PCR; TCRdb lists only in-frame clones, some missing. Of around 200,000 clones listed, around four fifths were seen once; the top ten hold 1.6%. Overall study results and limits: TCR beta chains numbering under 200 were designated cytomegalovirus-associated. The availability of immune exposure information extended only to CMV serostatus.

V lost 6 bases to trimming and J lost 3 bases, with 17 bases between them. CDR1 is MNHNY, CDR2 SVGAGI, per germline (reference sequence). The length of the CDR3 is 15 residues. The chain couples TRBV6-6 to TRBJ1-2; the D gene is possibly TRBD1 (6 bases). This TCR was sampled from a man aged 50 or older in good health and CMV-seronegative. What was sequenced was PBMCs. CDR3 loop: CASSPGPGHYYGYTF. Written as DNA, the CDR3 is TGTGCCAGCAGCCCGGGACCGGGACATTACTATGGCTACACCTTC.